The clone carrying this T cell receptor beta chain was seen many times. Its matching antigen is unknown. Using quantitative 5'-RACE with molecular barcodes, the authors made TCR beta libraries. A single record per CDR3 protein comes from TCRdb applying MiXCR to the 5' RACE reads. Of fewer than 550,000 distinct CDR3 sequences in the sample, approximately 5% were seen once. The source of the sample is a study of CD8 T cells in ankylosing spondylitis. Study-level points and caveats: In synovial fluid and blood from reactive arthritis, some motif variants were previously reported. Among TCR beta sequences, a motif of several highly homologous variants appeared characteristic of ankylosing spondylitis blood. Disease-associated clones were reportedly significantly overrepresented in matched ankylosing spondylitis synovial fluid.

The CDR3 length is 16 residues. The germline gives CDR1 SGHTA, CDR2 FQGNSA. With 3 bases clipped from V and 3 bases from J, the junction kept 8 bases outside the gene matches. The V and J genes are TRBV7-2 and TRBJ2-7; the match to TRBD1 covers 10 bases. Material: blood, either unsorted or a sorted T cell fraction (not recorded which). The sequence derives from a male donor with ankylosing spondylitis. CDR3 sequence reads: CASSFRTGGNYYEQYF. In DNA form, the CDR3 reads TGTGCCAGCAGCTTTCGGACAGGGGGTAATTACTACGAGCAGTACTTC.